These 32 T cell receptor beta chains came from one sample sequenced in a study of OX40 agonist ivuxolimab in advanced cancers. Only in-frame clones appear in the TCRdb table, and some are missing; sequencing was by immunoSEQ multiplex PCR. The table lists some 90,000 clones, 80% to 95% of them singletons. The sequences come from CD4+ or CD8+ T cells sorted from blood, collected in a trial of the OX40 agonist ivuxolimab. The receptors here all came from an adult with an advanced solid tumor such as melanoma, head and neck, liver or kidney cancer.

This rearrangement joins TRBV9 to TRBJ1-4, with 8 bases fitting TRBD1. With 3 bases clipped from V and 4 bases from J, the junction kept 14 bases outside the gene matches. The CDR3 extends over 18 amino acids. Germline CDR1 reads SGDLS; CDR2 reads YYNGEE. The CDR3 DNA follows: TGTGCCAGCAGCGCCGGACAGGGATTTTGGATGGGTAATGAAAAACTGTTTTTT. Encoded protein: CASSAGQGFWMGNEKLFF.

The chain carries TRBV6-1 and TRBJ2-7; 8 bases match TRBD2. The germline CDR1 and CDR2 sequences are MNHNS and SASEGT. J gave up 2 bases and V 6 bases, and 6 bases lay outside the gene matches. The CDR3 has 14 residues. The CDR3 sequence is CASSQRGGPYEQYF. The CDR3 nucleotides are TGTGCCAGCAGCCAACGGGGGGGCCCCTACGAGCAGTACTTC.

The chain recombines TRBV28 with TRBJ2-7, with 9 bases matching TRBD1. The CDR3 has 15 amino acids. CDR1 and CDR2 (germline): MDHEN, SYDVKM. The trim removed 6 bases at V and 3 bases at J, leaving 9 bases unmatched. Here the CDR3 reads CASSHRGRVFYEQYF. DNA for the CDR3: TGTGCCAGCAGCCACAGGGGGCGGGTCTTCTACGAGCAGTACTTC.

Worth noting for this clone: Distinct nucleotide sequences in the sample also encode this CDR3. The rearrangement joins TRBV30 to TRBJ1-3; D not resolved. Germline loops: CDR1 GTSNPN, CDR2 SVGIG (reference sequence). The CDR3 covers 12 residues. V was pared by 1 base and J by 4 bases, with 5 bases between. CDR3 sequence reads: CAWSGPGNTIYF. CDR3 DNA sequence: TGTGCCTGGAGTGGACCAGGAAACACCATATATTTT.

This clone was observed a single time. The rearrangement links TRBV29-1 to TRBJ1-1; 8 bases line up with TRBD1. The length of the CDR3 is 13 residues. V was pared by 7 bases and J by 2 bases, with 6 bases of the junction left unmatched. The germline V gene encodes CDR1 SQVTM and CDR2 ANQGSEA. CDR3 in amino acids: CSARTGTNTEAFF. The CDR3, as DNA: TGCAGCGCGCGGACAGGGACCAACACTGAAGCTTTCTTT.

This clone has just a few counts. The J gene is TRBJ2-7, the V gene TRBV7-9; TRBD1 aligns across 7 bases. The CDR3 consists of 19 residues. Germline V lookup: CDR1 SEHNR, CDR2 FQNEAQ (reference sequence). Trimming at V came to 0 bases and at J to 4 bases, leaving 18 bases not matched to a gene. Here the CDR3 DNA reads TGTGCCAGCAGCTTAGCCCACCTAAAGACAGGGTCCGGGTGGTACGAGCAGTACTTC. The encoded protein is CASSLAHLKTGSGWYEQYF.

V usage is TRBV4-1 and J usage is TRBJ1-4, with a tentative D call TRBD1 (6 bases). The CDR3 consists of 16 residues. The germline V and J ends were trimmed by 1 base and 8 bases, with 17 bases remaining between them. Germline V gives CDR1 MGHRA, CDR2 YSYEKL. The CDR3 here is CASSQVPRPQGEKLFF. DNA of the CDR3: TGCGCCAGCAGCCAAGTTCCCCGCCCCCAGGGGGAAAAACTGTTTTTT.

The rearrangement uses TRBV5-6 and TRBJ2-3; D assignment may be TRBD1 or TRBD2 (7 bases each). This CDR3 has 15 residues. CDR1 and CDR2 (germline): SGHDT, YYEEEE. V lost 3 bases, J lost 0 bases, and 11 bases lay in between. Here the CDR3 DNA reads TGTGCCAGCAGCTGGGAGGGACAGAGCACAGATACGCAGTATTTT. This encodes CASSWEGQSTDTQYF.

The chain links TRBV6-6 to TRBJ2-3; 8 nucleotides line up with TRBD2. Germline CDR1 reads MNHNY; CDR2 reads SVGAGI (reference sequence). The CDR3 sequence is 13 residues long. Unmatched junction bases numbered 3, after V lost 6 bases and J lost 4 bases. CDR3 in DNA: TGTGCCAGCAGGGCGGGAGGTCCAGATACGCAGTATTTT. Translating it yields CASRAGGPDTQYF.

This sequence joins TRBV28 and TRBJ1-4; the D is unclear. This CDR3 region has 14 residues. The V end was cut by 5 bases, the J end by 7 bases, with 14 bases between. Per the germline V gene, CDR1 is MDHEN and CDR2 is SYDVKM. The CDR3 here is CASSTMAGGEKLFF. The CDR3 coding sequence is TGTGCCAGCAGTACCATGGCAGGAGGTGAAAAACTGTTTTTT.

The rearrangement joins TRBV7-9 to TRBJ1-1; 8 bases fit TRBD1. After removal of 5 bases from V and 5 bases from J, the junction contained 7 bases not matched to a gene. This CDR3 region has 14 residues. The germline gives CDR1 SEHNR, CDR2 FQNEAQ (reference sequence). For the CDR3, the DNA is TGTGCCAGCAGCCTAGACAGGGGCTGGACTGAAGCTTTCTTT. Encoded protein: CASSLDRGWTEAFF.

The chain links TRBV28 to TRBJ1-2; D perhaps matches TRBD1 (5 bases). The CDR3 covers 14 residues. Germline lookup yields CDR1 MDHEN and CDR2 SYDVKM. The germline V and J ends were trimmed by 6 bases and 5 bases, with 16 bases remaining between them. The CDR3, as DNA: TGTGCCAGCAGAAGAACAGGATATGGATATGGCTACACCTTC. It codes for CASRRTGYGYGYTF.

CDR3 nucleotide sequence: TGCGCCAGCAGCTTGGAAGGGAATGAAAAACTGTTTTTT. Translated, it gives CASSLEGNEKLFF. The V and J genes are TRBV5-1 and TRBJ1-4; D is uncertain. The germline gives CDR1 SGHRS, CDR2 YFSETQ. This CDR3 has 13 amino acids. Trimming cost V 0 bases and J 5 bases, with 5 bases left between them.

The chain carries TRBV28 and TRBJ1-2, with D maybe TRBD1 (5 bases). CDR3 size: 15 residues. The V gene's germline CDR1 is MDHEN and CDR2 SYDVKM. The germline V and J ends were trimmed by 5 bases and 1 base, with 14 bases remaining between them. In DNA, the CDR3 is TGTGCCAGCAGTAGGGAGACAGCAAATAACTATGGCTACACCTTC. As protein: CASSRETANNYGYTF.

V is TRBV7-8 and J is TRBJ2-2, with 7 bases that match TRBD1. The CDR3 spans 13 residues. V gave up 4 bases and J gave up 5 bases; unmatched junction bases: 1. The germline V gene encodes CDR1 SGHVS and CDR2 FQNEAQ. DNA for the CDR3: TGTGCCAGCAGCTCGACAGGGACCGGGGAGCTGTTTTTT. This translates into CASSSTGTGELFF. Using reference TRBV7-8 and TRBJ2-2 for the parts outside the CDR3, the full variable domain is GAGVSQSPRYKVAKRGQDVALRCDPISGHVSLFWYQQALGQGPEFLTYFQNEAQLDKSGLPSDRFFAERPEGSVSTLKIQRTQQEDSAVYLCASSSTGTGELFFGEGSRLTVL.

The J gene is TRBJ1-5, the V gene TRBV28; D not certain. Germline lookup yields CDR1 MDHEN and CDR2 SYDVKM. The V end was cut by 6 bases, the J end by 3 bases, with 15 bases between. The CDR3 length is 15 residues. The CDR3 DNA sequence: TGTGCCAGCAGCACGCCCGACGGGTACAATCAGCCCCAGCATTTT. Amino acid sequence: CASSTPDGYNQPQHF.

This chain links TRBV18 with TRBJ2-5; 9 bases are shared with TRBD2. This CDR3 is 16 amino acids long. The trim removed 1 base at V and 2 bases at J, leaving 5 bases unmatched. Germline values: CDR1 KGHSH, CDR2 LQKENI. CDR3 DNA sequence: TGTGCCAGCTCACCACGTGGCGGGAGGGCTCAAGAGACCCAGTACTTC. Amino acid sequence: CASSPRGGRAQETQYF.

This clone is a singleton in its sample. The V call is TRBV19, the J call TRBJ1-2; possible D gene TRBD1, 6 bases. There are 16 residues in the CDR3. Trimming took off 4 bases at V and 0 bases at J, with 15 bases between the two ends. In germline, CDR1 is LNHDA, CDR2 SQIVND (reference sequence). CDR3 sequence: CASSTSRTAPNYGYTF. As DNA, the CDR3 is TGTGCCAGTAGTACCTCCCGGACAGCTCCTAACTATGGCTACACCTTC.

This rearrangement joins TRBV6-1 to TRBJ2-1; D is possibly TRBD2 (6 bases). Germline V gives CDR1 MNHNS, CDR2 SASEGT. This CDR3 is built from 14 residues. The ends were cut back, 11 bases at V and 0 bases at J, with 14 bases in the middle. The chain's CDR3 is CASAGGASYNEQFF. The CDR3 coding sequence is TGTGCCTCAGCAGGAGGGGCCTCCTACAATGAGCAGTTCTTC.

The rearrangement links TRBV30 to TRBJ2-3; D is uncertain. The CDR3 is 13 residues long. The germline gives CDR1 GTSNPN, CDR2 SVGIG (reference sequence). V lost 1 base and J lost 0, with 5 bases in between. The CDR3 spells CAWSARSTDTQYF. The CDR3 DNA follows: TGTGCCTGGAGTGCTCGGAGCACAGATACGCAGTATTTT.

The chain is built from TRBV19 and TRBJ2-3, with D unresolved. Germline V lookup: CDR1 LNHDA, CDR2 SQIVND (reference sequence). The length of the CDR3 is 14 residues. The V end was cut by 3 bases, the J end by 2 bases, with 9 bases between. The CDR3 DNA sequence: TGTGCCAGTAGTATGGCACTTACCACAGATACGCAGTATTTT. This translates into CASSMALTTDTQYF.

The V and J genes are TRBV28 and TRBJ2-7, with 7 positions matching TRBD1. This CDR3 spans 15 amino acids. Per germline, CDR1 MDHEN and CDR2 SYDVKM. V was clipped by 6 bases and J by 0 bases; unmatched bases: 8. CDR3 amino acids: CASSLQGTFSYEQYF. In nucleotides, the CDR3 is TGTGCCAGCAGCTTACAGGGGACCTTCTCCTACGAGCAGTACTTC. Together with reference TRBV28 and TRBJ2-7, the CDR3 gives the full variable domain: DVKVTQSSRYLVKRTGEKVFLECVQDMDHENMFWYRQDPGLGLRLIYFSYDVKMKEKGDIPEGYSVSREKKERFSLILESASTNQTSMYLCASSLQGTFSYEQYFGPGTRLTVT.

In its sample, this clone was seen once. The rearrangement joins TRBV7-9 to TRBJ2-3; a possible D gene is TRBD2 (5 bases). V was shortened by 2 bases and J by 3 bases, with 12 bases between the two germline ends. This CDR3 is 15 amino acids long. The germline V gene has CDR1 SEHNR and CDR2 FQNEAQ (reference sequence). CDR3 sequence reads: CASSLRSLATDTQYF. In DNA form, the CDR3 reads TGTGCCAGCAGCTTAAGGTCGTTAGCGACAGATACGCAGTATTTT.

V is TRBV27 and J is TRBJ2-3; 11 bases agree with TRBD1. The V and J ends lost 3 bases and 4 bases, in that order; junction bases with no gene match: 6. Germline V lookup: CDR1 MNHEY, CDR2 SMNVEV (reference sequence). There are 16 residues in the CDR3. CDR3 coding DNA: TGTGCCAGCAGTTTCGGACAGGGGGCGGGCTCAGATACGCAGTATTTT. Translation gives CASSFGQGAGSDTQYF.

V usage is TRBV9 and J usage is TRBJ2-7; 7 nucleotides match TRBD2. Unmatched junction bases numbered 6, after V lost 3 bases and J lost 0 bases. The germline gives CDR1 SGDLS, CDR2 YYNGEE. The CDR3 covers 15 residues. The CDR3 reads CASSAGLGISYEQYF. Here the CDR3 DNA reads TGTGCCAGCAGCGCAGGACTAGGAATCTCCTACGAGCAGTACTTC.

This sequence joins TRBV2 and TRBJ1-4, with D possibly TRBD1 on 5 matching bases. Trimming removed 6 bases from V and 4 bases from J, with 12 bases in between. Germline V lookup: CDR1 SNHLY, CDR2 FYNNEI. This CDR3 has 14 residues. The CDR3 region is CASRGLSGNEKLFF. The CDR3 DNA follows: TGTGCCAGCAGGGGGCTGAGCGGTAATGAAAAACTGTTTTTT.

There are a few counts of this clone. This chain's CDR3 is CASSPGGVKETQYF. For the CDR3, the DNA is TGTGCCAGCTCACCAGGTGGGGTTAAAGAGACCCAGTACTTC. This sequence joins TRBV18 and TRBJ2-5; no firm D call. The CDR3 length is 14 residues. V lost 2 bases to trimming and J lost 3 bases, with 10 bases between them. CDR1 and CDR2 from the germline V gene are KGHSH and LQKENI.

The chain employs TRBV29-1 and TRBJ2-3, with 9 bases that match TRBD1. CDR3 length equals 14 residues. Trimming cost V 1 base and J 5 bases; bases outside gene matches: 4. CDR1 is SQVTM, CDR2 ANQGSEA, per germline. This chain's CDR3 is CSVEGDRAQDTQYF. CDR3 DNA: TGCAGCGTTGAAGGGGACAGGGCCCAAGATACGCAGTATTTT.

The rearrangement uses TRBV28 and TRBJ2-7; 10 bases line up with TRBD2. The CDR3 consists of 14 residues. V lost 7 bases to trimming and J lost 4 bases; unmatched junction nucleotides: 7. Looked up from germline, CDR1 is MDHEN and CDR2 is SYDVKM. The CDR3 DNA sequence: TGTGCCAGCACCGGAGCGGGAGGGGTTTACGAGCAGTACTTC. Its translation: CASTGAGGVYEQYF.

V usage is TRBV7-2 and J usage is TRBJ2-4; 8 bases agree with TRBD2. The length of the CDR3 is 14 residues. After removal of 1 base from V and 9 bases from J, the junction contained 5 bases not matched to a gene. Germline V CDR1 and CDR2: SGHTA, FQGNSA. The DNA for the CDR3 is TGTGCCAGCAGCTTAGACCCTGCGGGGGGCATTCAGTACTTC. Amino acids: CASSLDPAGGIQYF.

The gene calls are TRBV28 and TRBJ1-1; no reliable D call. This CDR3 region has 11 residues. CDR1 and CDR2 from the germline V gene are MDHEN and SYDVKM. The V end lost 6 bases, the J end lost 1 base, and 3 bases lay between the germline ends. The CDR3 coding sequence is TGTGCCAGCAGAAAGAACACTGAAGCTTTCTTT. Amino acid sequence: CASRKNTEAFF. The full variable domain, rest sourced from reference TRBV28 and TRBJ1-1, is DVKVTQSSRYLVKRTGEKVFLECVQDMDHENMFWYRQDPGLGLRLIYFSYDVKMKEKGDIPEGYSVSREKKERFSLILESASTNQTSMYLCASRKNTEAFFGQGTRLTVV.

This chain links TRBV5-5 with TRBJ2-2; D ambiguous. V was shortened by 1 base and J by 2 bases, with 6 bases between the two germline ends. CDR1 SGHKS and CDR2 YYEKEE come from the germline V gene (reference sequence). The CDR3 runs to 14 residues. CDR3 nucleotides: TGTGCCAGCAGCTTGCGACAAAACACCGGGGAGCTGTTTTTT. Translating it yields CASSLRQNTGELFF.